This T cell receptor (beta chain) stems from a study of T cells in Graves' hyperthyroidism and ophthalmopathy. About this clonotype: What it binds is not known. The CDR3 ends on some other residue instead of the conserved phenylalanine or tryptophan, so this is likely a read error. The DNA is omitted, as the CDR3 cannot be located on it reliably, and the CDR3 follows TCRdb's listing.

The CDR3 is 9 residues long, counting both termini. Germline assignment: CDR1 MGHRA and CDR2 YSYEKL. The investigators amplified TCR beta CDR3 regions from RNA transcripts. During a first-round RT-PCR of the TCR CDR3, the HTBI primer set was used. From the multiplex PCR reads, TCRdb called clonotypes with MiXCR, one entry per CDR3 protein. The table has about 98,000 distinct CDR3 sequences, 40% seen once. General observations from the study: Blood shared most expanded thyroid clonotypes above 0.001. Ophthalmopathy and stable hyperthyroidism were separated by a 13 V-J model.

Stable Graves' hyperthyroidism meant no ophthalmopathy progression within 18 months. Used for diagnoses were clinical symptoms, serum thyroxine and TRAb, thyroid ultrasound and orbital computed tomography. The source material was peripheral blood or thyroid tissue (not recorded which). This receptor was taken from a woman in her twenties or thirties with Graves' hyperthyroidism. The chain recombines TRBV4-1 with TRBJ2-5. The CDR3 is CASSQDKNP.